The T cell receptor (beta chain) under discussion was sequenced for a study of blood T cell repertoires in COVID-19. Study context: COVID-19 samples, acute and convalescent, were from the United States, Italy and Spain. The cDNA or gDNA used as material had been derived from T cells, B-cell-depleted T cells, or PBMCs.

The germline V gene has CDR1 SQVTM and CDR2 ANQGSEA. This CDR3 is 13 amino acids long. V lost 4 bases to trimming and J lost 0 bases, with 7 bases between them. Original handling: Reference gene primer amplification in the assay estimated nucleated cell counts. Method: immunoSEQ multiplex PCR; TCRdb's copy keeps in-frame clones and lacks some. The D gene and trimming were derived from the DNA, and the V and J assignments and clone size from that table. Of roughly 170,000 clones listed, approximately 84% are singletons. The chain joins TRBV29-1 to TRBJ2-4; weak D call: TRBD1 (6 bases). The receptor was derived from a man aged 40-49 years who had recovered from COVID-19. Sample: peripheral blood. CDR3 residues: CSVVGGAKNIQYF. CDR3 nucleotides: TGCAGCGTTGTAGGGGGAGCCAAAAACATTCAGTACTTC.